Given below is one T cell receptor (beta chain) in context. Cohorts were determined from participant-reported clinical history. These data come from a study of blood T cell repertoires in COVID-19. As for the study in general: Donors in the United States, Italy and Spain gave samples during acute or convalescent COVID-19. PBMCs, B-cell-depleted T cells, or T cells were the source of the cDNA or gDNA that made up the material.

The V and J ends lost 7 bases and 3 bases, in that order; junction bases with no gene match: 8. The germline V gene encodes CDR1 LGHNT and CDR2 FRNRAP. The CDR3 is made up of 15 amino acids. Per the original data handling: Reference gene primer amplification in the assay estimated nucleated cell counts. Profiling relied on immunoSEQ multiplex PCR, and the TCRdb table lists in-frame clones only, not all of them. The V and J calls and clone size come from that table; D and trimming were worked out from the DNA. This table has about 300,000 clones, about 90% appearing once. This clonotype was sampled from a woman between 18 and 30 years old with acute COVID-19. The rearrangement links TRBV12-5 to TRBJ2-1; the match to TRBD1 covers 8 bases. The specimen sequenced was PBMCs or T cells enriched from blood (not recorded which). In DNA, the CDR3 is TGTGCTAGTGTCCCCGACAGGGGCCTCTACAATGAGCAGTTCTTC. This codes for CASVPDRGLYNEQFF.